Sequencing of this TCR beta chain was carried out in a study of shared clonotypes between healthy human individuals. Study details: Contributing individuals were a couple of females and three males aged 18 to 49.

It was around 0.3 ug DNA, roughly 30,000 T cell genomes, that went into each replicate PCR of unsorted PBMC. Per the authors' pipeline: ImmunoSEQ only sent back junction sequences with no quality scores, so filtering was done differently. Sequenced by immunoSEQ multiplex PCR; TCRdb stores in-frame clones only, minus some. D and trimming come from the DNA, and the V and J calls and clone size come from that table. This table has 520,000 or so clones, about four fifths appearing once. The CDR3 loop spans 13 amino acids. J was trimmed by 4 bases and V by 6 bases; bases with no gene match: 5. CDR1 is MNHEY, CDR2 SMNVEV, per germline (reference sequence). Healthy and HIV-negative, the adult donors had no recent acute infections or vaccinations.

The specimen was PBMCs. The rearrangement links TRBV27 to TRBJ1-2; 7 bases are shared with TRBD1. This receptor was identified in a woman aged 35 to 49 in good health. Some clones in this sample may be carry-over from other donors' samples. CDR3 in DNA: TGTGCCAGCAGCCGCGACAGGGCCTATGGCTACACCTTC. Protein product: CASSRDRAYGYTF.